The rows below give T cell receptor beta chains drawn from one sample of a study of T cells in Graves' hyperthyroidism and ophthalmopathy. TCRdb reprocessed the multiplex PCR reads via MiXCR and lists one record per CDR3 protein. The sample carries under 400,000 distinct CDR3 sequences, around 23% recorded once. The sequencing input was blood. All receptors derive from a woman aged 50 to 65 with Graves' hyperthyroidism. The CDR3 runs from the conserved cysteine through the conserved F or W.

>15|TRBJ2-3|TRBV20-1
CSASNPGLGTDTQYF
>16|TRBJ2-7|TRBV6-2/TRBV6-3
CASSSGLAGFGYEQYF
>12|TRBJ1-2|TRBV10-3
CAISVDSYGYTF
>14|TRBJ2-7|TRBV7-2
CASSSRQPSYEQYF
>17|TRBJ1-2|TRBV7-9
CASSLVGSDSPQYGYTF
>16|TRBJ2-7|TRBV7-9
CASSLSGQGAGYEQYF
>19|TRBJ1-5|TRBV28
CASSPADRGDYYSNQPQHF
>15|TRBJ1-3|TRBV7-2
CASSSGPSSGNTIYF
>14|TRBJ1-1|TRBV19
CASSIGDRGTEAFF
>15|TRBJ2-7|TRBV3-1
CASSQSGTGVYEQYF
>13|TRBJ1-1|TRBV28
CASSLQGLGKAFF
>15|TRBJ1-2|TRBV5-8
CASSLGGQGHYGYTF
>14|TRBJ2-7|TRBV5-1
CASSLSRGVYEQYF
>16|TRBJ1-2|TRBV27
CASSPTRYRALYGYTF
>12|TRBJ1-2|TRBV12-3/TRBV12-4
CASSLVSGGYTF
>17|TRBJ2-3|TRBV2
CASSTPTSGREADTQYF
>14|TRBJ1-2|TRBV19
CASREPGRDYGYTF
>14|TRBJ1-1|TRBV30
CAWSVRWVNTEAFF
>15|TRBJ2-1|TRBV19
CASSASGLAGGEQFF
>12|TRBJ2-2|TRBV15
CATRQGDGELFF
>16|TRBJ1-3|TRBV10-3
CAICPRHQGPGNTIYF
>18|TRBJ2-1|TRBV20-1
CSASTFPTGTSGSNEQFF
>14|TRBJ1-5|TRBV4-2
CASSQLASNQPQHF
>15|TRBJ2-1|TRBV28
CASSTLAGGRNEQFF
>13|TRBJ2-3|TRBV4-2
CASSQDYRDTQYF
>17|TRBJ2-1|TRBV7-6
CASSLGSLGTGFFEQFF
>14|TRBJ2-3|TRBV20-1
CSALGQGGQNTQYF
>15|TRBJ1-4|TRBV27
CASSLLRSGDEKLFF
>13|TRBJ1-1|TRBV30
CAWSRGVNTEAFF
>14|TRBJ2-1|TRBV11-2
CASSPLQANNEQFF
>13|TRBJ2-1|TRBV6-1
CASKETAYNEQFF
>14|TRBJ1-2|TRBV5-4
CASSSGRGNYGYTF
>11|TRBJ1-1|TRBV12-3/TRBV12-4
CANSKVGDAFF
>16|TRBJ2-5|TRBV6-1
CASSASGLASQETQYF
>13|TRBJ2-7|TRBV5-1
CASSLFATYEQYF
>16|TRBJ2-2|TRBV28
CASSRQTSGRTGELFF
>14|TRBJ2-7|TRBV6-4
CASSYVDAAYEQYF
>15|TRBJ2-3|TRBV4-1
CASSQEAGRADTQYF